The 19 T cell receptor beta chains below were found in one sample sequenced in a study of OX40 agonist ivuxolimab in advanced cancers. Some clones are missing from TCRdb's copy, which holds only in-frame ones; the method was immunoSEQ multiplex PCR. The sample records about 79,000 clones, about 90% being singletons. Here the sequenced sample was CD4+ or CD8+ T cells sorted from blood, taken in a trial of the OX40 agonist ivuxolimab. The receptors stem from an adult with an advanced solid tumor such as melanoma, head and neck, liver or kidney cancer.

This chain uses TRBV6-1 with TRBJ1-5; D is unclear. Germline V gene data show CDR1 as MNHNS and CDR2 as SASEGT. This CDR3 is built from 13 residues. Trimming stripped 6 bases from V and 9 bases from J, with 15 bases between. CDR3 sequence reads: CASSEGPLGPQHF. CDR3 coding DNA: TGTGCCAGCAGCGAGGGCCCCCTGGGGCCCCAGCATTTT.

The V call is TRBV11-2, the J call TRBJ2-1; 8 nucleotides line up with TRBD2. This CDR3 has 15 residues. Germline V gives CDR1 SGHAT, CDR2 FQNNGV. J gave up 1 base and V 5 bases, and 4 bases lay outside the gene matches. The CDR3 sequence: CASSTQRGSYNEQFF. The CDR3, as DNA: TGTGCCAGCAGCACCCAGCGGGGGTCCTACAATGAGCAGTTCTTC.

In nucleotides, the CDR3 is TGTGCCAGCAGCTTGGCCCCCAATGAGCAGTTCTTC. Translated, it gives CASSLAPNEQFF. The chain carries TRBV5-6 and TRBJ2-1, with unresolved D. CDR1 and CDR2 from the germline V gene are SGHDT and YYEEEE. The CDR3 runs to 12 residues. The V end lost 0 bases, the J end lost 6 bases, and 4 bases lay between the germline ends.

The chain carries TRBV4-1 and TRBJ2-1; a possible D gene is TRBD2 (5 bases). In germline, CDR1 is MGHRA, CDR2 YSYEKL. The CDR3 consists of 15 residues. Deletions cut 4 bases from V and 0 bases from J, with 10 bases between. The CDR3 coding sequence is TGCGCCAGCAGCCGCGACGGAGGCTCCTACAATGAGCAGTTCTTC. Amino acids: CASSRDGGSYNEQFF.

The J gene is TRBJ2-5, the V gene TRBV11-2; D is uncertain. Trimming took 1 base from V and 8 from J, leaving 14 bases between them. The CDR3 has 14 residues. Germline V lookup: CDR1 SGHAT, CDR2 FQNNGV. CDR3 coding DNA: TGTGCCAGCAGCTTAGGGCCCACGAGTGGTACCCAGTACTTC. Translation gives CASSLGPTSGTQYF.

This clone occurred once. V is TRBV7-8 and J is TRBJ2-5, with D possibly TRBD2 on 5 matching bases. CDR1 is SGHVS, CDR2 FQNEAQ, per germline. The CDR3 consists of 15 residues. V was pared by 2 bases and J by 0 bases, with 10 bases between. In DNA, the CDR3 is TGTGCCAGCAGCTTACGGACTCCCCACCAAGAGACCCAGTACTTC. This gives the protein CASSLRTPHQETQYF.

The chain combines TRBV7-2 with TRBJ1-2, with D tentatively TRBD1 (6 bases). The CDR3 length is 15 residues. The V gene's germline CDR1 is SGHTA and CDR2 FQGNSA. V was shortened by 3 bases and J by 4 bases, with 15 bases between the two germline ends. The CDR3 loop is CASSLGAPLSYGYTF. The DNA of the CDR3 is TGTGCCAGCAGCTTGGGGGCCCCGCTTTCCTATGGCTACACCTTC.

The chain employs TRBV30 and TRBJ2-7, with 7 positions matching TRBD2. CDR3 length: 14 amino acids. V was clipped by 6 bases and J by 0 bases; unmatched bases: 8. CDR1 is GTSNPN and CDR2 is SVGIG in the germline V gene (reference sequence). The CDR3 DNA reads as TGTGCCTGCGAGAGCGGGATCGTCTCCTACGAGCAGTACTTC. Amino acids: CACESGIVSYEQYF.

The chain combines TRBV6-1 with TRBJ2-5, with TRBD1 matching 8 bases. Germline V gene sequence: CDR1 MNHNS, CDR2 SASEGT. The V gene end was trimmed by 9 bases and the J gene end by 5 bases; junction bases not matched to a gene: 14. The CDR3 contains 15 residues. Here the CDR3 reads CASPPLQGGRETQYF. CDR3 DNA sequence: TGTGCCAGTCCCCCCTTACAGGGGGGTAGGGAGACCCAGTACTTC.

The chain has TRBV6-5 and TRBJ1-2; 7 nucleotides agree with TRBD1. Germline values: CDR1 MNHEY, CDR2 SVGAGI. The CDR3 has 14 residues. Trimming took 6 bases from V and 7 from J; bases not matched to a gene: 11. The CDR3 sequence is CASRMTGISSGYTF. DNA of the CDR3: TGTGCCAGCAGGATGACAGGGATTTCTTCTGGCTACACCTTC.

The genes are TRBV7-6 and TRBJ2-7, with D possibly being TRBD2 (6 bases). Looked up from germline, CDR1 is SGHVS and CDR2 is FNYEAQ. Trimming left V 4 bases short and J 1 base short, with 14 bases between. This CDR3 is 15 amino acids long. The CDR3 region has the DNA TGTGCCAGCAGCTCTACCGGGACTGGGTCCTACGAGCAGTACTTC. Translation gives CASSSTGTGSYEQYF.

In this sample, this clone turned up once. The chain links TRBV28 to TRBJ2-7, with 7 bases lining up with TRBD2. The trim removed 5 bases at V and 3 bases at J, leaving 7 bases unmatched. Germline assignment: CDR1 MDHEN and CDR2 SYDVKM. The CDR3 covers 14 residues. The CDR3 protein is CASSTWGGVYEQYF. CDR3 sequence (DNA): TGTGCCAGCAGTACCTGGGGGGGGGTCTACGAGCAGTACTTC.

The rearrangement links TRBV6-4 to TRBJ2-2, with D perhaps matching TRBD2 (6 bases). Between the trimmed V and J ends, which lost 4 bases and 5 bases, there was a span of 11 bases. The CDR3 totals 14 residues. The germline V gene has CDR1 MRHNA and CDR2 SNTAGT. The CDR3 sequence: CASSVERATGELFF. CDR3 coding DNA: TGTGCCAGCAGTGTTGAGCGGGCGACCGGGGAGCTGTTTTTT.

The J gene is TRBJ1-3, the V gene TRBV9, with 7 bases lining up with TRBD1. Germline CDR1 and CDR2: SGDLS and YYNGEE. The junction had 2 bases not matched to a gene; V was cut back by 0 bases and J by 8 bases. The CDR3 sequence is 13 residues long. The CDR3: CASSVDRGYTIYF. CDR3 DNA: TGTGCCAGCAGCGTAGACAGGGGTTACACCATATATTTT.

The chain couples TRBV19 to TRBJ1-3; possibly TRBD1 for D (5 bases). The CDR3 length is 16 residues. Germline lookup yields CDR1 LNHDA and CDR2 SQIVND (reference sequence). The germline V and J ends were trimmed by 5 bases and 0 bases, with 14 bases remaining between them. The CDR3 sequence is CASSSPGGISGNTIYF. CDR3 nucleotides: TGTGCCAGTAGTTCCCCGGGGGGGATCTCTGGAAACACCATATATTTT.

The V call is TRBV18, the J call TRBJ1-5, with D tentatively TRBD1 (6 bases). Trimming left V 3 bases short and J 0 bases short, with 9 bases between. The CDR3 has 15 amino acids. Germline CDR1 is KGHSH and CDR2 is LQKENI. The DNA of the CDR3 is TGTGCCAGCTCACCTTCAGGGGCTAGCAATCAGCCCCAGCATTTT. Its translation: CASSPSGASNQPQHF.

V is TRBV7-9 and J is TRBJ2-7; a possible D gene is TRBD2 (6 bases). Trimming cost V 4 bases and J 1 base, with 17 bases left between them. CDR3 size: 16 residues. The germline V gene encodes CDR1 SEHNR and CDR2 FQNEAQ (reference sequence). CDR3 sequence: CASSSLGGAPSYEQYF. CDR3 nucleotides: TGTGCCAGCAGCTCCCTCGGCGGGGCACCGTCCTACGAGCAGTACTTC.

The rearrangement uses TRBV11-3 and TRBJ2-1, with D perhaps TRBD2 (6 bases). Germline CDR1 is SGHNT and CDR2 is YENEEA. The CDR3 consists of 15 residues. V lost 0 bases, J lost 10 bases, and 16 bases lay in between. The CDR3 bases are TGTGCCAGCAGCTTAGACCCCACGGGAGTAAAAGAGCAGTTCTTC. This gives the protein CASSLDPTGVKEQFF.

The chain links TRBV19 to TRBJ2-3, with 9 bases lining up with TRBD2. V shed 2 bases, J shed 1 base, and the junction held 4 bases outside the gene matches. Germline CDR1 LNHDA, CDR2 SQIVND (reference sequence). This CDR3 region has 16 residues. CDR3 nucleotide sequence: TGTGCCAGTAGTATAAGGAGGACTAGCGGCACAGATACGCAGTATTTT. Residues: CASSIRRTSGTDTQYF.